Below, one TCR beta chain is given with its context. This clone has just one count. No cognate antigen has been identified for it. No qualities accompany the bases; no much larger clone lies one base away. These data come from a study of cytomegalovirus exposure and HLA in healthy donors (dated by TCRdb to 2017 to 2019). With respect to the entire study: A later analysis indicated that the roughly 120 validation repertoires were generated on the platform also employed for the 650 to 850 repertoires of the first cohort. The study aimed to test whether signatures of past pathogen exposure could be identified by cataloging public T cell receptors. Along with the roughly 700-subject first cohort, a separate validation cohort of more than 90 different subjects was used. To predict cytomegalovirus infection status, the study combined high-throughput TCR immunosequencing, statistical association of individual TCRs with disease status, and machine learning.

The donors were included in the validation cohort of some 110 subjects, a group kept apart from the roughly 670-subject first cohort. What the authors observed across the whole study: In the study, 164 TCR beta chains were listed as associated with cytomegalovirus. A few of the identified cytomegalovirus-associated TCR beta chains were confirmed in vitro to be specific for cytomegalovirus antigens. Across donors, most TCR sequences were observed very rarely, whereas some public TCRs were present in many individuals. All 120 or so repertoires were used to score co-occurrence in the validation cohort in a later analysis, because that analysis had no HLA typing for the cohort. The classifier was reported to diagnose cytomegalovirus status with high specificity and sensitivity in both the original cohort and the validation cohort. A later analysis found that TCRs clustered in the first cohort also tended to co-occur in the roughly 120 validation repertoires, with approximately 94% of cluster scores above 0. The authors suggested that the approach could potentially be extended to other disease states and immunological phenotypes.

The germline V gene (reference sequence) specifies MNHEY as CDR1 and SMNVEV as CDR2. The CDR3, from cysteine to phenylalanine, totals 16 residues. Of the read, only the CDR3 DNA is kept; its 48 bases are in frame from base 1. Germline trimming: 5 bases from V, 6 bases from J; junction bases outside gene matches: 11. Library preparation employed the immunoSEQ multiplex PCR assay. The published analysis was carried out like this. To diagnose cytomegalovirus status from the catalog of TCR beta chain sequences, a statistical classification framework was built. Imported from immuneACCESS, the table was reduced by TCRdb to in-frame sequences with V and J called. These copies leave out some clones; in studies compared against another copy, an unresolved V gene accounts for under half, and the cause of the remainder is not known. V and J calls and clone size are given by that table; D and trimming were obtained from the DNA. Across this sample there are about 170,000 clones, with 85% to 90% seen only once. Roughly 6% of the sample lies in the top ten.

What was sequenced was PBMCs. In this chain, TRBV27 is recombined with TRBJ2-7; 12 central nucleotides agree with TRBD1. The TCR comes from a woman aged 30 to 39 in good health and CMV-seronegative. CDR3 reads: CASSTGTGGSGSEQYF. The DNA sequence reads TGTGCCAGCAGTACCGGGACAGGGGGCTCGGGGAGCGAGCAGTACTTC.